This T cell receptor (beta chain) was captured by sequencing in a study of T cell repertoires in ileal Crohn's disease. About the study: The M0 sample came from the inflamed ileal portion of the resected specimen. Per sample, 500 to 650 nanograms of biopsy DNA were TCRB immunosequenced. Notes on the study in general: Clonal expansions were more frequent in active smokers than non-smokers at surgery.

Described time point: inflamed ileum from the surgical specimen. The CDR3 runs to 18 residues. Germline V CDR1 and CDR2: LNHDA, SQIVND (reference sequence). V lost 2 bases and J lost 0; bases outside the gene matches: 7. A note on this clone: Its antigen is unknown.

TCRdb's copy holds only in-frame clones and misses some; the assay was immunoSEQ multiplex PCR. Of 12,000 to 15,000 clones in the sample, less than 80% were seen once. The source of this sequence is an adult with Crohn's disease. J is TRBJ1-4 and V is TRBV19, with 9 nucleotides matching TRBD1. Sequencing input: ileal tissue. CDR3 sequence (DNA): TGTGCCAGTAGTATAAACAGGGGGCTCAGAGCAACTAATGAAAAACTGTTTTTT. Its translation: CASSINRGLRATNEKLFF.